These 6 T cell receptor beta chains originate from one sample sequenced in a study of Graves' ophthalmopathy and Graves' hyperthyroidism. Amplification from RNA transcripts yielded the TCR beta CDR3 regions. First-round RT-PCR relied on HTBI primers, and a second-round multiplex PCR came next. In TCRdb, the multiplex PCR reads were re-called with MiXCR into one record per CDR3 protein. The sample records about 230,000 distinct CDR3 sequences, 45% to 55% being singletons. Sequenced input: peripheral blood. The receptor source for this set is an adult man with Graves' ophthalmopathy.

This rearrangement joins TRBV9 to TRBJ1-4, with D unresolved. The V and J ends lost 5 bases and 8 bases respectively, with 16 bases between them. This CDR3 has 14 residues. Germline V CDR1 and CDR2: SGDLS, YYNGEE. The CDR3 coding sequence is TGTGCCAGCAGGCGGGAGATCGAGCCCGAAAAACTGTTTTTT. Amino acid sequence: CASRREIEPEKLFF.

This clonotype was counted ten times or more. The chain joins TRBV7-9 to TRBJ1-1; perhaps TRBD1 as D (5 bases). Germline lookup yields CDR1 SEHNR and CDR2 FQNEAQ (reference sequence). Trimming removed 5 bases from V and 11 bases from J, with 18 bases in between. The CDR3 totals 13 residues. The CDR3 DNA is TGTGCCAGCAGCCCCCGGGACTCCGAAGGGGCTTTCTTT. It encodes CASSPRDSEGAFF.

The chain recombines TRBV7-9 with TRBJ2-2; perhaps TRBD2 as D (6 bases). In germline, CDR1 is SEHNR, CDR2 FQNEAQ (reference sequence). Trimming shortened V by 6 bases and J by 1 base, and 12 bases separated the two germline ends. CDR3 length: 15 residues. The CDR3 reads CASSGGLLNTGELFF. CDR3 coding DNA: TGTGCCAGCAGTGGGGGACTTCTGAACACCGGGGAGCTGTTTTTT.

The chain recombines TRBV12-3 or TRBV12-4 with TRBJ2-7; 8 positions match TRBD1. Trimming cost V 2 bases and J 3 bases; bases outside gene matches: 6. This CDR3 has 15 amino acids. CDR3 coding DNA: TGTGCCAGCAGTTTAAGGCGACAGGGGATCTACGAGCAGTACTTC. Translating it yields CASSLRRQGIYEQYF.

V and J are TRBV20-1 and TRBJ1-6; 10 bases map to TRBD1. V lost 3 bases and J lost 10; bases outside the gene matches: 12. The CDR3 is 16 residues long. CDR1 is DFQATT, CDR2 SNEGSKA, per germline (reference sequence). CDR3 in amino acids: CSARPGQGGGQSPLHF. In nucleotides, the CDR3 is TGCAGTGCTAGGCCTGGACAGGGGGGTGGTCAATCACCCCTCCACTTT.

The CDR3 DNA sequence: TGTGCCAGCAGTTTTCGACCGGGACAGAAGAACACTGAAGCTTTCTTT. Translation gives CASSFRPGQKNTEAFF. The chain couples TRBV6-5 to TRBJ1-1; 7 bases are shared with TRBD1. After removal of 4 bases from V and 1 base from J, the junction contained 9 bases not matched to a gene. Per germline, CDR1 MNHEY and CDR2 SVGAGI. The length of the CDR3 is 16 residues.